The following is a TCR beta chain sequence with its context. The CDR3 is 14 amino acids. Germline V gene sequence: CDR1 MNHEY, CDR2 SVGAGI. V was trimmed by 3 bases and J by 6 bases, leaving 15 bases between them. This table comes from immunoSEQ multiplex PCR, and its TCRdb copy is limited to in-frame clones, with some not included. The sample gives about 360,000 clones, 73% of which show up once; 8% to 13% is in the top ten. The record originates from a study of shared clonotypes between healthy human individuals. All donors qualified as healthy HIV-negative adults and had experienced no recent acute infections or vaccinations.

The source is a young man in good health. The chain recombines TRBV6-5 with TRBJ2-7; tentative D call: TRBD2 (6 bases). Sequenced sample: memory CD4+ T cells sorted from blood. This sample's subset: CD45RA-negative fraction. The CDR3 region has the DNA TGTGCCAGCAGTTATGGGACTTCCCTGGGCGAGCAGTACTTC. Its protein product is CASSYGTSLGEQYF.